This T cell receptor (beta chain) was recovered during a study of shared clonotypes between healthy human individuals. Study-level results: Measured sharing among donors was expected to vary with sequencing depth. Incompleteness in sorted-subset sequencing, despite large depth, was shown by rarefaction. The study found lower generation probabilities in non-shared clonotypes than in those shared by all four donors.

Naive CD8 cells lacked CD45RO and underwent positive selection for CCR7, leaving out terminally differentiated effector memory CD45RA+ cells. In regard to this clone: Its antigen is undetermined.

Assay execution proceeded at the deep level. Profiling relied on immunoSEQ multiplex PCR, and the TCRdb table lists in-frame clones only, not all of them. Among some 600,000 clones listed, 95% to 96% were seen once. Per the germline V gene, CDR1 is SGDLS and CDR2 is YYNGEE. V was clipped by 4 bases and J by 2 bases; unmatched bases: 5. The CDR3 is 14 amino acids. Material for sequencing was naive CD8+ T cells sorted from blood. This chain links TRBV9 with TRBJ1-2; 7 nucleotides agree with TRBD1. The receptor's source is a woman in her 30s in good health. CDR3 sequence (DNA): TGTGCCAGCAGCCCCAACAGGGGCAACTATGGCTACACCTTC. It is translated as CASSPNRGNYGYTF.